This record looks at one T cell receptor beta chain sequence and its context. Investigators spread the genomic DNA of each subset evenly over several immunoSEQ plates. The data were produced by immunoSEQ multiplex PCR, yet TCRdb's version contains in-frame clones alone and is incomplete. The top ten hold 0.89% of the sample, which has 950,000 to 1,200,000 clones, around three quarters seen once. Trimming took off 6 bases at V and 2 bases at J, with 15 bases between the two ends. CDR3 size: 15 residues. Germline lookup yields CDR1 MNHEY and CDR2 SMNVEV (reference sequence). The authors divided CD4+ cells into CD45RA+ naive and CD45RA-negative memory subsets. These data originate in a study of shared clonotypes between healthy human individuals. Study as a whole: CD8 memory received one plate per donor, CD8 naive two, CD4 memory three and CD4 naive three.

Material: memory CD4+ T cells from PBMCs. Sample subset: CD45RA-negative fraction. The receptor's source is a man between 18 and 35 years old in good health. Some clones in this sample may be carry-over from other donors' samples. The V gene is TRBV27, the J gene TRBJ2-3, with a possible D match to TRBD2 (6 bases). The CDR3 reads CASRTGTLNTDTQYF. In DNA form, the CDR3 reads TGTGCCAGCAGAACCGGGACTCTAAACACAGATACGCAGTATTTT.